The 3 T cell receptor beta chains below all came from one sample that was sequenced in a study of cytomegalovirus exposure and HLA in healthy donors. This PCR relied on a set of 60 Vbeta primers and 13 Jbeta primers. Only in-frame clones appear in the TCRdb table, and some are missing; sequencing was by immunoSEQ multiplex PCR. The sample carries about 150,000 clones, roughly 72% recorded once. The sample consisted of PBMCs. The receptors stem from a man aged 40-49 years in good health and CMV-seronegative.

The chain recombines TRBV18 with TRBJ1-2; D unclear. The CDR3 consists of 12 residues. V lost 3 bases to trimming and J lost 6 bases, with 8 bases between them. Germline lookup yields CDR1 KGHSH and CDR2 LQKENI. CDR3 loop: CASSPSGDGYTF. The CDR3, as DNA: TGTGCCAGCTCACCGTCGGGAGATGGCTACACCTTC.

This chain uses TRBV4-1 with TRBJ2-3; D remains unclear. CDR3 length equals 18 residues. From germline, CDR1 is MGHRA and CDR2 YSYEKL. V lost 2 bases and J lost 0, with 18 bases in between. DNA for the CDR3: TGCGCCAGCAGCCAAAGGCCCACGCGCGGCCCAAGCACAGATACGCAGTATTTT. Protein: CASSQRPTRGPSTDTQYF.

The chain uses TRBV4-1 and TRBJ1-1, with no clear D. Germline loops: CDR1 MGHRA, CDR2 YSYEKL. The CDR3 totals 15 residues. Between the trimmed V and J ends, which lost 4 bases and 2 bases, there was a span of 14 bases. The CDR3 reads CASSLYPRGNTEAFF. In DNA form, the CDR3 reads TGCGCCAGCAGCCTTTACCCCCGAGGAAACACTGAAGCTTTCTTT.